Listed here is a single TCR beta chain. This CDR3 spans 14 amino acids. CDR1 is SGHTA and CDR2 is FQGNSA in the germline V gene. Trimming cost V 4 bases and J 0 bases; bases outside gene matches: 0. This entry comes from a study of blood T cell repertoires in COVID-19. At the level of the study: From the United States, Italy and Spain came samples of acute and convalescent COVID-19. PBMCs, B-cell-depleted T cells, or T cells provided the cDNA or gDNA that made up the material.

Per the study methods: Amplification from reference gene primers served as the basis for estimated nucleated cell counts. Method: immunoSEQ multiplex PCR; TCRdb's copy keeps in-frame clones and lacks some. From that table come the V and J calls and clone size; the DNA was used to work out D and trimming. Counted here are a few hundred thousand clones, more than 80% occurring once; the ten biggest clones make up 2% to 2.5%. The origin of this receptor is a man aged 25-45 years who had recovered from COVID-19. The sample consisted of peripheral blood. V is TRBV7-2 and J is TRBJ1-3, with 7 bases identical to TRBD1. The DNA for the CDR3 is TGTGCCAGCAGCTACAGGGGCTCTGGAAACACCATATATTTT. It codes for CASSYRGSGNTIYF. Combining the CDR3 with reference TRBV7-2 and TRBJ1-3 gives the whole variable domain GAGVSQSPSNKVTEKGKDVELRCDPISGHTALYWYRQSLGQGLEFLIYFQGNSAPDKSGLPSDRFSAERTGGSVSTLTIQRTQQEDSAVYLCASSYRGSGNTIYFGEGSWLTVV.